This TCR beta chain was found in a study of early T cells in non-severe SARS-CoV-2 infection. In the study overall: Chains stayed unpaired after sequencing of bulk RNA from unsorted whole blood.

The V gene lost 8 bases and the J gene lost 0 bases, with 8 bases spanning the gap. The CDR3 length is 14 residues. Germline CDR1 LGHDT, CDR2 YNNKEL (reference sequence). TCRdb analysed the 5' RACE reads with MiXCR anew, one entry per CDR3 protein. The profile covers tens of thousands of distinct CDR3 sequences, with more than 5.5% appearing a single time and about 3.4% taken by the ten largest. This clonotype was picked up many times. This TCR was recovered from an adult who was a healthcare worker with PCR-confirmed SARS-CoV-2 infection or an uninfected control (not recorded which). This chain connects TRBV3-1 to TRBJ2-6; tentatively, D is TRBD2 (5 bases). The source material was whole blood, sampled at baseline. This CDR3 reads CASLLASGANVLTF. The CDR3 DNA reads TGTGCCAGCCTTCTAGCCTCTGGGGCCAACGTCCTGACTTTC. The entire variable domain, with the rest obtained from reference TRBV3-1 and TRBJ2-6, is as follows: DTAVSQTPKYLVTQMGNDKSIKCEQNLGHDTMYWYKQDSKKFLKIMFSYNNKELIINETVPNRFSPKSPDKAHLNLHINSLELGDSAVYFCASLLASGANVLTFGAGSRLTVL.